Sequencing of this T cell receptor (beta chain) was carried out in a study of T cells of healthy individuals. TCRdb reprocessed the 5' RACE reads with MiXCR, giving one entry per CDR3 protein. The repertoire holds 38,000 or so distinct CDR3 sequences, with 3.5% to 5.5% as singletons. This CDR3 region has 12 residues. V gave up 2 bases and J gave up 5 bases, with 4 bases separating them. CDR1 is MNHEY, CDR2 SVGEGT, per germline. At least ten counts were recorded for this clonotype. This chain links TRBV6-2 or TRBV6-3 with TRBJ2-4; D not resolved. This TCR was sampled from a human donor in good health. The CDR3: CASSYGQNIQYF. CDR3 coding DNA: TGTGCCAGCAGTTACGGTCAAAACATTCAGTACTTC.